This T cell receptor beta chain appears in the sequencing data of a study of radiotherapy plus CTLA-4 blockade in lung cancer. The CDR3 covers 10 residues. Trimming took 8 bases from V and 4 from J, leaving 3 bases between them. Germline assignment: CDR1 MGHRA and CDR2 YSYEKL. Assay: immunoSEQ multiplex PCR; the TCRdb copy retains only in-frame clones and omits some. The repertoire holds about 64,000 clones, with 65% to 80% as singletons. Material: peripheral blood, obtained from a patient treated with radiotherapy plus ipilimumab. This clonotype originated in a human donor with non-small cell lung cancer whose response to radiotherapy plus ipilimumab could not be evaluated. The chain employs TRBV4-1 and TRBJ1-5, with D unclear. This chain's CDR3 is CASSNQPQHF. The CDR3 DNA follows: TGCGCCAGCTCGAATCAGCCCCAGCATTTT.